These 28 T cell receptor beta chains were all obtained from the same sample, sequenced in a study of T cell responses to AZD1222 COVID-19 vaccine (dated by TCRdb to 2020 to 2023). Library construction relied on the immunoSEQ multiplex PCR assay. The immuneACCESS repertoire file appears here via TCRdb, limited to in-frame rearrangements. These files lack a portion of the clones; in checked studies, under half of the deficit traces to unresolved V genes, and the cause of the others is not known. A total of fewer than 85,000 clones appear in this sample, 85% to 90% of them only once. The ten largest clonotypes hold 9.3% of the sample. Interpreted using the paper, the time point label stands for: about 28 days (+/-7) after the second vaccine dose. The sample here was peripheral blood, taken 28 days after the second AZD1222 dose. Receptors were obtained from an adult who received the AZD1222 COVID-19 vaccine.

This rearrangement joins TRBV7-2 to TRBJ2-1; 8 positions match TRBD1. The CDR3 contains 13 residues. Germline trimming cut 5 bases from V and 7 bases from J; bases unmatched to any gene: 4. Per germline, CDR1 SGHTA and CDR2 FQGNSA. In DNA, the CDR3 is TGTGCCAGCAGCGAGTACAGGGGGAATGAGCAGTTCTTC. As protein: CASSEYRGNEQFF.

The J gene is TRBJ2-1, the V gene TRBV18; 12 bases map to TRBD2. CDR1 and CDR2 from the germline V gene are KGHSH and LQKENI. Trimming at V came to 5 bases and at J to 6 bases, leaving 8 bases not matched to a gene. This CDR3 contains 16 residues. The CDR3, as DNA: TGTGCCAGCTCATCGGGACTAGCGGGTCCCTCCAATGAGCAGTTCTTC. Amino acids: CASSSGLAGPSNEQFF.

The chain employs TRBV11-3 and TRBJ2-2, with 8 bases that match TRBD2. Germline trimming cut 4 bases from V and 5 bases from J; bases unmatched to any gene: 9. The CDR3 covers 16 residues. CDR1 is SGHNT, CDR2 YENEEA, per germline. The CDR3 nucleotides are TGTGCCAGCAGCTCGGGAGGGTTCAGATTAACCGGGGAGCTGTTTTTT. As protein: CASSSGGFRLTGELFF. Looking up the rest from reference TRBV11-3 and TRBJ2-2 gives the full variable domain: EAGVVQSPRYKIIEKKQPVAFWCNPISGHNTLYWYLQNLGQGPELLIRYENEEAVDDSQLPKDRFSAERLKGVDSTLKIQPAELGDSAVYLCASSSGGFRLTGELFFGEGSRLTVL.

This clone was detected once. This chain joins TRBV2 and TRBJ2-1; 8 nucleotides line up with TRBD2. The CDR3 runs to 14 residues. Germline CDR1 and CDR2: SNHLY and FYNNEI. The V gene end was trimmed by 7 bases and the J gene end by 8 bases; junction bases not matched to a gene: 10. The CDR3 DNA reads TGTGCCAGCACCGTAGCGGGACACGGGGATGAGCAGTTCTTC. It translates to CASTVAGHGDEQFF. The variable domain in full, with the rest retrieved from reference TRBV2 and TRBJ2-1, is EPEVTQTPSHQVTQMGQEVILRCVPISNHLYFYWYRQILGQKVEFLVSFYNNEISEKSEIFDDQFSVERPDGSNFTLKIRSTKLEDSAMYFCASTVAGHGDEQFFGPGTRLTVL.

This chain links TRBV11-2 with TRBJ1-1, with D tentatively TRBD1 (6 bases). The V gene's germline CDR1 is SGHAT and CDR2 FQNNGV. Trimming removed 3 bases from V and 7 bases from J, with 12 bases in between. The CDR3 length is 13 residues. The CDR3 sequence: CASSFDRLNEAFF. For the CDR3, the DNA is TGTGCCAGCAGCTTCGACAGGCTAAATGAAGCTTTCTTT.

V gene TRBV3-1 (or the pseudogene TRBV3-2) combines with J gene TRBJ1-4; D gene ambiguous. This CDR3 is 17 amino acids long. The germline CDR1 and CDR2 sequences are LGHDT and YNNKEL (reference sequence). V shed 4 bases and J shed 3 bases, with 18 bases lying between them. The CDR3 region has the DNA TGTGCCAGCAGCCCCCTCGTCGGGAGGTTGGCTAATGAAAAACTGTTTTTT. This translates into CASSPLVGRLANEKLFF.

The rearrangement links TRBV4-3 to TRBJ1-2, with D perhaps TRBD1 (6 bases). This CDR3 is built from 15 residues. Trimming removed 0 bases from V and 4 bases from J, with 12 bases in between. Germline CDR1 reads LGHNA; CDR2 reads YSLEER. The CDR3, as DNA: TGCGCCAGCAGCCAAGACAGGGGTTCGGGCTATGGCTACACCTTC. This codes for CASSQDRGSGYGYTF.

The chain has TRBV30 and TRBJ2-2; tentative D call: TRBD1 (5 bases). The germline gives CDR1 GTSNPN, CDR2 SVGIG (reference sequence). V was cut by 3 bases and J by 10 bases, with 18 bases left in between. CDR3 length equals 14 residues. CDR3 region: CAWSPQVPTTELFF. In DNA, the CDR3 is TGTGCCTGGAGCCCACAGGTACCTACAACGGAGCTGTTTTTT.

The chain carries TRBV3-1 (or the pseudogene TRBV3-2) and TRBJ2-1; 10 positions match TRBD2. The trim removed 6 bases at V and 8 bases at J, leaving 10 bases unmatched. The CDR3 is made up of 15 amino acids. Per germline, CDR1 LGHDT and CDR2 YNNKEL (reference sequence). DNA for the CDR3: TGTGCCAGCAGACCCCTAGCGGGAGAAATGTATGAGCAGTTCTTC. Translation: CASRPLAGEMYEQFF.

The rearrangement joins TRBV11-3 to TRBJ2-3, with TRBD2 as a possible D gene (6 bases). This CDR3 spans 15 amino acids. With 5 bases removed from V and 1 base from J, the gap between germline ends came to 13 bases. From germline, CDR1 is SGHNT and CDR2 YENEEA. CDR3 sequence (DNA): TGTGCCAGCAGCCGATCTAGCGCGGGCACAGATACGCAGTATTTT. Protein: CASSRSSAGTDTQYF.

The chain links TRBV11-3 to TRBJ2-5; D unresolved. Germline V lookup: CDR1 SGHNT, CDR2 YENEEA. V was pared by 3 bases and J by 4 bases, with 12 bases between. This CDR3 contains 14 residues. The CDR3 is CASSFPVGLETQYF. CDR3 DNA: TGTGCCAGCAGCTTCCCCGTTGGGTTAGAGACCCAGTACTTC.

The chain carries TRBV7-3 and TRBJ2-3, with D possibly being TRBD2 (7 bases). The CDR3 length is 14 residues. Trimming pared 1 base from V and 4 bases from J, leaving 9 bases between. From germline, CDR1 is SGHTA and CDR2 FQGTGA. The CDR3 nucleotides read TGTGCCAGCAGCTTAAGCGGGGGCCCAGATACGCAGTATTTT. The encoded protein is CASSLSGGPDTQYF.

The chain carries TRBV5-4 and TRBJ1-2; perhaps TRBD1 as D (5 bases). V was trimmed by 4 bases and J by 8 bases, leaving 27 bases between them. The germline CDR1 and CDR2 sequences are SGHNT and YYREEE (reference sequence). This CDR3 region has 17 residues. CDR3 amino acids: CASSLPTTGTRSFGYTF. The CDR3 nucleotides are TGTGCCAGCAGCCTTCCTACCACCGGGACCCGGTCGTTCGGCTACACCTTC.

V and J are TRBV7-9 and TRBJ2-1; D not certain. The CDR3 has 16 amino acids. Germline V gene lookup returns CDR1 SEHNR and CDR2 FQNEAQ (reference sequence). V shed 6 bases and J shed 0 bases, with 15 bases lying between them. In nucleotides, the CDR3 is TGTGCCAGCAGAGCCGACGGGTCGAGCTCCTACAATGAGCAGTTCTTC. Its protein is CASRADGSSSYNEQFF.

This chain links TRBV5-5 with TRBJ1-2; D not certain. The V and J ends lost 0 bases and 8 bases respectively, with 8 bases between them. Germline V gene data show CDR1 as SGHKS and CDR2 as YYEKEE (reference sequence). The CDR3 is 12 residues long. The CDR3 is CASSLGLGGYTF. CDR3 in DNA: TGTGCCAGCAGCTTGGGTCTAGGGGGCTACACCTTC.

The chain is built from TRBV30 and TRBJ1-1, with 9 bases identical to TRBD1. Germline V gives CDR1 GTSNPN, CDR2 SVGIG (reference sequence). The V gene end was trimmed by 4 bases and the J gene end by 5 bases; junction bases not matched to a gene: 11. The CDR3 runs to 15 residues. Written as DNA, the CDR3 is TGTGCCTGGATGGGACAGGGAATGTCCAAAACTGAAGCTTTCTTT. Translated: CAWMGQGMSKTEAFF.

This clone was seen only a few times. The chain links TRBV5-1 to TRBJ2-5, with a possible D match to TRBD2 (5 bases). The V end was cut by 4 bases, the J end by 5 bases, with 15 bases between. The CDR3 consists of 14 residues. Per germline, CDR1 SGHRS and CDR2 YFSETQ. CDR3 loop: CASSGLWQRETQYF. Here the CDR3 DNA reads TGCGCCAGCAGCGGACTTTGGCAACGGGAGACCCAGTACTTC.

The chain uses TRBV23-1 and TRBJ2-3, with no clear D. TRBV23-1 is marked as an open reading frame, function uncertain. Trimming pared 0 bases from V and 8 bases from J, leaving 15 bases between. CDR3 length: 15 residues. CDR3 nucleotide sequence: TGCGCCAGCAGTCAATCCGACCTGCCAGACGGTACGCAGTATTTT. This gives the protein CASSQSDLPDGTQYF.

V and J are TRBV2 and TRBJ2-5; TRBD2 might be the D (5 bases). V shed 1 base and J shed 5 bases, with 11 bases lying between them. The germline CDR1 and CDR2 sequences are SNHLY and FYNNEI. The CDR3 has 14 residues. The CDR3 DNA sequence: TGTGCCAGCAGTGAAGGAGCGGTGGGGGAGACCCAGTACTTC. Translating gives CASSEGAVGETQYF.

The chain is built from TRBV12-3 or TRBV12-4 and TRBJ2-7, with D perhaps assigned TRBD1 or TRBD2 (5 bases each). The CDR3 consists of 13 residues. V lost 6 bases and J lost 6, with 15 bases in between. In nucleotides, the CDR3 is TGTGCCAGCAGCCGGGGACCCTGGGGCGAGCAGTACGTC. It codes for CASSRGPWGEQYV.

This clone has a single count. In DNA, the CDR3 is TGTGCCAGCAGTGAAGAGGGTAACAGATTCTACGAGCAGTACGTC. Encoded protein: CASSEEGNRFYEQYV. The chain carries TRBV6-1 and TRBJ2-7; D ambiguous. V dropped 1 base and J dropped 3 bases, with 13 bases sitting between them. CDR3 length: 15 residues. The V gene's germline CDR1 is MNHNS and CDR2 SASEGT.

The J gene is TRBJ1-1, the V gene TRBV19; 9 bases agree with TRBD1. The CDR3 has 18 amino acids. Germline V gene data show CDR1 as LNHDA and CDR2 as SQIVND (reference sequence). V shed 3 bases and J 0 bases; nucleotides not matched to a gene: 11. CDR3 DNA sequence: TGTGCCAGTAGTATCGCGGGACAGGGTGTCCTCATGAACACTGAAGCTTTCTTT. It encodes CASSIAGQGVLMNTEAFF.

V is TRBV9 and J is TRBJ2-3; no reliable D call. The CDR3 consists of 14 residues. From germline, CDR1 is SGDLS and CDR2 YYNGEE. V lost 1 base and J 0 bases, leaving 6 bases between the germline ends. The CDR3 DNA reads TGTGCCAGCAGCGTACGTACTAGCACAGATACGCAGTATTTT. Translated: CASSVRTSTDTQYF.

The rearrangement joins TRBV27 to TRBJ2-3; 8 bases are a match to TRBD2. This CDR3 spans 15 amino acids. Germline CDR1 and CDR2: MNHEY and SMNVEV (reference sequence). J gave up 3 bases and V 2 bases, and 4 bases lay outside the gene matches. In DNA form, the CDR3 reads TGTGCCAGCAGTTTAGAGGCGGGAGGAACAGATACGCAGTATTTT. Its protein is CASSLEAGGTDTQYF.

This chain connects TRBV5-1 to TRBJ1-5; the D gene is possibly TRBD1 (6 bases). Trimming took off 0 bases at V and 0 bases at J, with 10 bases between the two ends. The CDR3 loop spans 16 amino acids. Germline CDR1 and CDR2: SGHRS and YFSETQ. The CDR3 sequence: CASSLEGGHSNQPQHF. The CDR3 DNA sequence: TGCGCCAGCAGCTTGGAGGGGGGGCATAGCAATCAGCCCCAGCATTTT.

For the CDR3, the DNA is TGTGCCACCAGTGACCCCGGGACAAACAAGCAGTTCTTC. It codes for CATSDPGTNKQFF. The chain recombines TRBV24-1 with TRBJ2-1; possible D gene TRBD1, 6 bases. CDR3 length: 13 residues. The V and J ends lost 4 bases and 11 bases respectively, with 14 bases between them. Germline CDR1 KGHDR, CDR2 SFDVKD.

This chain links TRBV2 with TRBJ1-4; TRBD1 matches at 10 bases. Unmatched junction bases numbered 2, after V lost 3 bases and J lost 4 bases. From germline, CDR1 is SNHLY and CDR2 FYNNEI. The CDR3 consists of 15 residues. The CDR3 coding sequence is TGTGCCAGCAGTGAGGGACAGGGGTTTAATGAAAAACTGTTTTTT. This translates into CASSEGQGFNEKLFF. The variable domain in full, completed from reference TRBV2 and TRBJ1-4, reads EPEVTQTPSHQVTQMGQEVILRCVPISNHLYFYWYRQILGQKVEFLVSFYNNEISEKSEIFDDQFSVERPDGSNFTLKIRSTKLEDSAMYFCASSEGQGFNEKLFFGSGTQLSVL.

The rearrangement uses TRBV5-1 and TRBJ1-6; D unresolved. With 0 bases removed from V and 8 bases from J, the gap between germline ends came to 12 bases. Germline CDR1 reads SGHRS; CDR2 reads YFSETQ. The CDR3 contains 15 residues. The chain's CDR3 is CASSLGQRWDSPLHF. The CDR3 region has the DNA TGCGCCAGCAGCTTGGGACAACGTTGGGATTCACCCCTCCACTTT.